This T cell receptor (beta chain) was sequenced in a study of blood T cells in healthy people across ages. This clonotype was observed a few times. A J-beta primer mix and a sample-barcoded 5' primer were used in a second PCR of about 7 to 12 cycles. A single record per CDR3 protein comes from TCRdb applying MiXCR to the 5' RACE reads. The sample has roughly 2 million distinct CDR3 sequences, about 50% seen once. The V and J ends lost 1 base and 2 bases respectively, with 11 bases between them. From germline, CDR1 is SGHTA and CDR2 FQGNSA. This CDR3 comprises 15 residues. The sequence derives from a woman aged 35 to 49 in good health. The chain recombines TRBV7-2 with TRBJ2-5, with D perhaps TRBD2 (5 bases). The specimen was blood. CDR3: CASSLDSGRQETQYF. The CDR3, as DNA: TGTGCCAGCAGCTTAGATTCGGGGAGACAAGAGACCCAGTACTTC.